The rows below give T cell receptor beta chains drawn from one sample of a study of T cells in Graves' hyperthyroidism and ophthalmopathy. One entry per CDR3 protein results from TCRdb running MiXCR on the multiplex PCR reads. The sample includes about 600,000 distinct CDR3 sequences, 14% of them seen just once. Source material: blood. The origin of the receptors is a woman in her late teens or twenties with Graves' ophthalmopathy. Each CDR3 is given with its conserved first and last residue. The order of the fields is J gene, D gene, V gene, clone size, CDR3 DNA, CDR3 protein. D genes are given only for firm matches. Not every row has a clone size; where given, it reads once, few, many or a size class.

TRBJ2-7,TRBD1,TRBV6-2/TRBV6-3,many,TGTGCCAGCAGTAAGACAGGGCCGGTCGAGCAGTACTTC,CASSKTGPVEQYF
TRBJ1-5,TRBD1,TRBV28,few,TGTGCCAGCTCACCACGGGGACCGGGACAGGGAGGTACTCAGCCCCAGCATTTT,CASSPRGPGQGGTQPQHF
TRBJ1-3,.,TRBV7-8,many,TGTGCCAGCAGCTCAGTAGGGTGGGGGAACACCATATATTTT,CASSSVGWGNTIYF
TRBJ2-7,.,TRBV20-1,many,TGCAGTGCAAGACAGGTCTCCTACGAGCAGTACTTC,CSARQVSYEQYF
TRBJ2-1,TRBD2,TRBV11-2,many,TGTGTCAGCAGCTTAGTGCCGGGAGGGCCGGGTGAGCAGTTCTTC,CVSSLVPGGPGEQFF
TRBJ2-3,.,TRBV14,many,TGTGCCAGCAGCGCGTGGACAGCGAACGGGGGCACAGATACGCAGTATTTT,CASSAWTANGGTDTQYF
TRBJ2-7,.,TRBV10-3,many,TGTGCCATCAGTGGAAACAGGGAGCAGTACTTC,CAISGNREQYF
TRBJ1-1,.,TRBV28,many,TGTGCCAGCAGTTTTCAGGCCACTATCACTGAAGCTTTCTTT,CASSFQATITEAFF
TRBJ1-1,.,TRBV25-1,.,TGTGCCAGCACATGGGGTACTGAAGCTTTCTTT,CASTWGTEAFF
TRBJ2-7,TRBD2,TRBV7-2,many,TGTGCCAGCAGCTTAGACCCGGGACTAGCGGCTTTGAGACTTCCCTACGAGCAGTACTTC,CASSLDPGLAALRLPYEQYF
TRBJ2-1,TRBD1,TRBV7-3,.,TGTGCCACCTCGCCGGGACAGGGGAATTACAATGAGCAGTTCTTC,CATSPGQGNYNEQFF
TRBJ2-7,TRBD2,TRBV20-1,many,TGCAGTGCTAGAGACACTAGCGCCCGCTACGAGCAGTACTTC,CSARDTSARYEQYF
TRBJ2-4,TRBD1,TRBV3-1,many,TGTGCCAGCAGCCAAGACTGGACAGGGCAAGGCATTCAGTACTTC,CASSQDWTGQGIQYF
TRBJ1-5,.,TRBV10-3,many,TGTGCCATCAATGCAGGGAAAAATCAGCCCCAGCATTTT,CAINAGKNQPQHF
TRBJ2-1,.,TRBV5-5,many,TGTGCCAGCAGCCCCGCCGACCCAGCTCGCCACCATACTTACAATGAGCAGTTCTTC,CASSPADPARHHTYNEQFF
TRBJ2-6,.,TRBV6-1,few,TGTGCCAGCAGTGTAGACACGGCTGGGGCCAACGTCCTGACTTTC,CASSVDTAGANVLTF
TRBJ2-3,.,TRBV20-1,many,TGCAGTGCTAGAAGAGGGACAACAGGCGATACGCAGTATTTT,CSARRGTTGDTQYF
TRBJ2-1,.,TRBV7-9,few,TGTGCCAGCAGCTTAAATCCGGTCACTAGCCCGAACAATGAGCAGTTCTTC,CASSLNPVTSPNNEQFF
TRBJ2-7,.,TRBV7-2,many,TGTGCCAGCAGCCCAGGGCGAGGTGAATGGGTGCAGTACTTC,CASSPGRGEWVQYF
TRBJ2-3,TRBD2,TRBV20-1,few,TGCAGTGCCCGAGGTGCGGGAGGGATGTCTGGCACAGATACGCAGTATTTT,CSARGAGGMSGTDTQYF
TRBJ1-2,.,TRBV27,few,TGTGCCAGCAAGCCCATCCGCCCCTCCTATGGCTACACCTTC,CASKPIRPSYGYTF
TRBJ2-3,.,TRBV30,many,TGTGCCTGGATGGAGAGTTCGGATACGCAGTATTTT,CAWMESSDTQYF
TRBJ1-5,TRBD1,TRBV10-3,many,TGTGCCATCAGCGACAGGGCGGGCGGCAATCAGCCCCAGCATTTT,CAISDRAGGNQPQHF
TRBJ1-5,.,TRBV6-1,few,TGTGCCAGCAGTCCACAGCTTTATAGCAATCAGCCCCAGCATTTT,CASSPQLYSNQPQHF
TRBJ2-7,TRBD2,TRBV6-1,many,TGTGCCAGCAGTCCAACCTATAGCGGGGTTTACGAGCAGTACTTC,CASSPTYSGVYEQYF
TRBJ1-2,.,TRBV28,many,TGTGCCAGCAGCACCTCAGGGGTCGGCTACACCTTC,CASSTSGVGYTF
TRBJ2-1,TRBD2,TRBV7-3,many,TGTGCCAGCAGCTTAAGGCCTAGCGGGAAATACAATGAGCAGTTCTTC,CASSLRPSGKYNEQFF
TRBJ2-7,TRBD1,TRBV20-1,many,TGCAGTGCTAGATTCGGGACAGATGCCTACGAGCAGTACTTC,CSARFGTDAYEQYF
TRBJ2-4,.,TRBV12-5,few,TGTGCTAGTGGGAACGCTGGGGGCGCCAAAAACATTCAGTACTTC,CASGNAGGAKNIQYF
TRBJ2-1,TRBD2,TRBV27,many,TGTGCCAGCAGTTTATCAGTCGGGTTCCGGACTAGCGCCTACAATGAGCAGTTCTTC,CASSLSVGFRTSAYNEQFF
TRBJ1-1,.,TRBV2,many,TGTGCCAGCAGAGGGGCTGACACTGAAGCTTTCTTT,CASRGADTEAFF
TRBJ2-3,.,TRBV27,.,TGTGCCAGCAGTTTAAAAACCCTGATGGGAACAGGCACAGATACGCAGTATTTT,CASSLKTLMGTGTDTQYF
TRBJ2-1,.,TRBV4-3,few,TGCGCCAGCAGCCAGAACAGGGCTGAGCAGTTCTTC,CASSQNRAEQFF
TRBJ2-7,TRBD2,TRBV19,.,TGTGCCAGTACAGGGAGGGCCTCCTACGAGCAGTACTTC,CASTGRASYEQYF
TRBJ2-2,.,TRBV6-2/TRBV6-3,.,TGTGCCAGCAGTCGGTCGCCACTGAACACCGGGGAGCTGTTTTTT,CASSRSPLNTGELFF
TRBJ1-1,.,TRBV3-1,many,TGTGCCAGCAGCCTGGACGATTTGGGCACTGAAGCTTTCTTT,CASSLDDLGTEAFF
TRBJ2-3,TRBD2,TRBV20-1,many,TGCAGTGCAAGTGGCAGCGGGATGGGGACAGATACGCAGTATTTT,CSASGSGMGTDTQYF
TRBJ2-2,.,TRBV30,many,TGTGCCTGGAGGGCAATAGCTAACACCGGGGAGCTGTTTTTT,CAWRAIANTGELFF
TRBJ2-2,.,TRBV11-2,many,TGTGCCAGCAGCTTATCTAGCCTGAACACCGGGGAGCTGTTTTTT,CASSLSSLNTGELFF
TRBJ1-2,.,TRBV27,many,TGTGCCAGCAGTTTACAAGGGCCGGCTTATGGCTACACCTTC,CASSLQGPAYGYTF
TRBJ1-1,.,TRBV7-3,many,TGTGCCAGCAGCTTGTTTCCGAGGGACACTGAAGCTTTCTTT,CASSLFPRDTEAFF
TRBJ2-7,.,TRBV11-3,.,TGTGCCAGCACCTCTGGGGGAGGACGCTACGAGCAGTACTTC,CASTSGGGRYEQYF
TRBJ1-1,.,TRBV12-3/TRBV12-4,few,TGTGCCGGCAGCCGGGGAACTATGAACACTGAAGCTTTCTTT,CAGSRGTMNTEAFF
TRBJ1-5,.,TRBV7-8,many,TGTGCCAGCAGCTTAGCAAGGATGAGCAATCAGCCCCAGCATTTT,CASSLARMSNQPQHF
TRBJ2-5,TRBD1,TRBV6-2/TRBV6-3,many,TGTGCCAGCAGTCGCGCCTGGACAGGGGGACAAGAGACCCAGTACTTC,CASSRAWTGGQETQYF
TRBJ2-5,.,TRBV20-1,many,TGCAGTGCTCCTACTGACCAGTACCAAGAGACCCAGTACTTC,CSAPTDQYQETQYF
TRBJ1-5,.,TRBV28,few,TGTGCCAGCAGTTGGGGGGAACAGCCCCAGCATTTT,CASSWGEQPQHF
TRBJ1-1,.,TRBV27,many,TGTGCCAGCCGGAAGGGCGGGAGCACTGAAGCTTTCTTT,CASRKGGSTEAFF
TRBJ2-1,TRBD2,TRBV7-2,.,TGTGCCAGCAGCTCGGGACTAGCGGGAGTGGGTGAGCAGTTCTTC,CASSSGLAGVGEQFF
TRBJ1-1,TRBD1,TRBV6-1,many,TGTGCCAGCAGGGACAGGGGGTTCGGGGCGTCCACTGAAGCTTTCTTT,CASRDRGFGASTEAFF
TRBJ2-5,TRBD1,TRBV30,many,TGTGCCTCAACACAGGGGGCGGGAGAGACCCAGTACTTC,CASTQGAGETQYF